This T cell receptor beta chain is from a study of early T cells in non-severe SARS-CoV-2 infection (dated by TCRdb to the early 2020s). Describing the broader study: Because TCR sequencing relied on bulk RNA taken from unsorted whole blood, pairing of alpha and beta chains was not possible. The investigation overall reported the following: VDJdb matching was skewed toward anti-spike CD8 responses and likely underestimated virus-specific expansions, missing private and CD4 specificities.

V is shortened by 6 bases, J by 1 base, and the region joining them spans 13 bases. For CDR1 and CDR2, the germline V gene lists MNHEY and SVGEGT. The CDR3 goes from the cysteine to the phenylalanine over 15 residues. Only the CDR3 portion is preserved as DNA: 45 bases, with reading frame beginning at the first base. This clonotype showed up many times. The antigen it recognizes is unknown. Qualities for individual bases were not recorded, and no much larger clone is one base off. The study was a case-control design nested within a healthcare worker cohort in London, UK, with weekly nasopharyngeal swab PCR tests and blood sampling. Healthcare workers were recruited during the week of the UK lockdown, between 23 and 31 March 2020, and followed weekly for up to about 15 weeks. To prepare the library, 5' RACE was applied. The reads were generated on a NextSeq 500. The TCR library protocol attached unique molecular identifiers to individual cDNA molecules to correct for sequencing error and PCR bias. TCR alpha and beta chains were both sequenced, and the abundances of alpha and beta sequences in each sample were closely correlated with each other. In the source study's methods: Decombinator V4 was used to annotate the V gene, J gene and CDR3 of the TCR sequences. TCRs were defined as expanded if a significant change between any two time points was detected under a Poisson model with p below 0.0001. TCR abundances were normalised to the total number of TCRs sequenced per sample and expressed as counts per million. MAIT TCRs were defined by TRAV1-2 paired with TRAJ12, TRAJ20 or TRAJ33, and iNKT TCRs by TRAV10 paired with TRAJ18. VDJdb, accessed 1 November 2021, was searched for CMV, EBV and SARS-CoV-2 annotated TCRs, excluding TCRs annotated for multiple antigens. TCRdb itself trimmed the public reads at Q25 with fastp, ran MiXCR and retained productive beta chains. CDR3 protein sequences are deduplicated, and each keeps its most common genes and DNA. TCRdb's processing, not the authors' own work, is the source of the V and J calls. The sample table contains fewer than 50,000 distinct CDR3 sequences; only one count was recorded for 5.5% to 6.5% of them. The top ten clones comprise about 2.8% of the sample.

The chain uses TRBV6-2 or TRBV6-3 and TRBJ1-3; the D gene cannot be resolved reliably. This specimen consisted of whole blood, obtained at baseline. This TCR derives from an adult who was a healthcare worker with PCR-confirmed SARS-CoV-2 infection or an uninfected control (not recorded which). DNA sequence: TGTGCCAGCAGCCACCGGACGCAGTCTGGAAACACCATATATTTT. The encoded protein is CASSHRTQSGNTIYF.